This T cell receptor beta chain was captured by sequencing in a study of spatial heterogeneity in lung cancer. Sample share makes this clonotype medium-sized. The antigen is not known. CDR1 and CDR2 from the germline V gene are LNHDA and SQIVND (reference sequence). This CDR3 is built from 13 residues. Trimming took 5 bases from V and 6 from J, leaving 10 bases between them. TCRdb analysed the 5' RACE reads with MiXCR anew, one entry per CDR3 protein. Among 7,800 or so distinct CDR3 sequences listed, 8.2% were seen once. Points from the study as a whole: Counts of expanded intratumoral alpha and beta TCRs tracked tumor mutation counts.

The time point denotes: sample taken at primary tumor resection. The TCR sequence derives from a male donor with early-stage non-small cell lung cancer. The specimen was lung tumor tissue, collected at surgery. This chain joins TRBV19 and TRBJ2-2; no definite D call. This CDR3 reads CASSSLGAGELFF. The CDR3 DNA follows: TGTGCCAGTAGTTCCCTCGGCGCCGGGGAGCTGTTTTTT.